These 8 T cell receptor beta chains were sequenced from one sample in a study of blood T cell repertoires in COVID-19. The assay was immunoSEQ multiplex PCR, and TCRdb's table has in-frame clones only and misses some. The sample has 240,000 or so clones; approximately 84% are singletons. Sequencing used peripheral blood. The source of these receptors is a woman of 80 years or more with acute or convalescent COVID-19.

The rearrangement links TRBV7-2 to TRBJ2-7, with D perhaps TRBD2 (7 bases). The CDR3 has 13 residues. Germline-derived CDR1 and CDR2 are SGHTA and FQGNSA. Trimming stripped 0 bases from V and 6 bases from J, with 9 bases between. CDR3 nucleotide sequence: TGTGCCAGCAGCTTAGCGGGGGGGCTCGAGCAGTACTTC. It encodes CASSLAGGLEQYF.

J is TRBJ2-2 and V is TRBV7-2, with 9 positions matching TRBD2. Germline V gives CDR1 SGHTA, CDR2 FQGNSA. The trim removed 1 base at V and 6 bases at J, leaving 3 bases unmatched. The CDR3 length is 15 residues. The CDR3 protein is CASSLVGLASGELFF. The CDR3 DNA reads as TGTGCCAGCAGCTTAGTGGGACTAGCATCCGGGGAGCTGTTTTTT.

The rearrangement joins TRBV3-1 (or the pseudogene TRBV3-2) to TRBJ1-6; 8 nucleotides agree with TRBD1. The J segment lost 8 bases and the V segment lost 3 bases, leaving 9 bases of the junction unmatched. There are 16 residues in the CDR3. Germline values: CDR1 LGHDT, CDR2 YNNKEL (reference sequence). In DNA form, the CDR3 reads TGTGCCAGCAGCCATGGCCCGCAGGGGGCGGATTCACCCCTCCACTTT. The encoded protein is CASSHGPQGADSPLHF.

In its sample, this clone was seen once. The chain couples TRBV20-1 to TRBJ2-5; D unresolved. The CDR3 extends over 11 amino acids. Trimming left V 1 base short and J 5 bases short, with 5 bases between. The germline CDR1 and CDR2 sequences are DFQATT and SNEGSKA (reference sequence). The CDR3 DNA sequence: TGCAGTGCTAGAGCTTTGGAGACCCAGTACTTC. It is translated as CSARALETQYF.

The chain is built from TRBV6-2 or TRBV6-3 and TRBJ2-1; D is possibly TRBD1 (6 bases). The CDR3 loop spans 14 amino acids. V dropped 5 bases and J dropped 9 bases, with 17 bases sitting between them. From germline, CDR1 is MNHEY and CDR2 SVGEGT. CDR3 sequence reads: CASSLDRRRGEQFF. The CDR3 DNA sequence: TGTGCCAGCAGTCTCGACAGGCGACGGGGTGAGCAGTTCTTC.

Here the CDR3 DNA reads TGTGCCAGCACCCAGGGGGCTTACTATGGCTACACCTTC. Amino acids: CASTQGAYYGYTF. The genes are TRBV3-1 (or the pseudogene TRBV3-2) and TRBJ1-2; 8 nucleotides agree with TRBD1. The ends lost 7 bases at V and 3 bases at J; junction bases unmatched: 4. CDR1 and CDR2 from the germline V gene are LGHDT and YNNKEL (reference sequence). This CDR3 spans 13 amino acids.

This clone has just one count. This chain connects TRBV3-1 (or the pseudogene TRBV3-2) to TRBJ1-1; 8 bases agree with TRBD1. Germline V gene sequence: CDR1 LGHDT, CDR2 YNNKEL (reference sequence). V was pared by 0 bases and J by 0 bases, with 6 bases of the junction left unmatched. This CDR3 has 17 amino acids. The CDR3 bases are TGTGCCAGCAGCCAAGATCGTTTGGACAGGGTGAACACTGAAGCTTTCTTT. It translates to CASSQDRLDRVNTEAFF.

This clone was seen a handful of times. V and J are TRBV5-6 and TRBJ1-2; the D is unclear. V was cut by 0 bases and J by 4 bases, with 10 bases left in between. Germline loops: CDR1 SGHDT, CDR2 YYEEEE. The length of the CDR3 is 14 residues. The CDR3 spells CASSLAGPSYGYTF. In DNA form, the CDR3 reads TGTGCCAGCAGCTTGGCTGGGCCATCCTATGGCTACACCTTC.